The T cell receptor (beta chain) described here comes from a study of control samples from healthy donors and cancer patients. Sequencing used immunoSEQ multiplex PCR; TCRdb keeps in-frame clones, though not all of them. This table holds some 150,000 clones, under 95% found once. The CDR3 runs to 14 residues. Germline V CDR1 and CDR2: MNHEY, SVGAGI. Trimming took 5 bases from V and 2 from J; bases not matched to a gene: 1. This clone was seen just once. Other DNA sequences in the sample encode the same CDR3. This TCR came from a man aged 40-55 years in good health. The J gene is TRBJ1-3, the V gene TRBV6-5; 9 bases agree with TRBD1. The sequenced material came from blood. The CDR3 sequence is CASSRTGAGNTIYF. CDR3 nucleotides: TGTGCCAGCAGTCGGACAGGGGCTGGAAACACCATATATTTT.